These 30 T cell receptor beta chains were sequenced from one sample in a study of blood T cell repertoires in COVID-19. The assay was immunoSEQ multiplex PCR, and TCRdb's table has in-frame clones only and misses some. The data show approximately 120,000 clones, with about 70% seen just once and approximately 5.9% held by the top ten. Sequenced: peripheral blood. These receptors all stem from a man aged 80 or over with COVID-19, enrolled during active disease.

The V and J genes are TRBV24-1 and TRBJ2-5, with D possibly matching TRBD1 (5 bases). The germline gives CDR1 KGHDR, CDR2 SFDVKD. V was pared by 3 bases and J by 7 bases, with 17 bases between. The CDR3 has 15 residues. CDR3 nucleotides: TGTGCCACCAGTGATAGTCGTAACAATGGGGCGACCCAGTACTTC. Its protein is CATSDSRNNGATQYF.

This clone turned up a few times. The chain links TRBV12-3 or TRBV12-4 to TRBJ2-1; 9 bases are shared with TRBD1. The ends lost 4 bases at V and 8 bases at J; junction bases unmatched: 3. CDR3 size: 13 residues. The CDR3 bases are TGTGCCAGCAGTTGGGACAGGGACCATGAGCAGTTCTTC. This encodes CASSWDRDHEQFF.

V gene TRBV9 combines with J gene TRBJ2-2; TRBD1 is a possible D gene (6 bases). The ends were cut back, 0 bases at V and 4 bases at J, with 13 bases in the middle. The germline V gene has CDR1 SGDLS and CDR2 YYNGEE. This CDR3 contains 16 residues. This CDR3 reads CASSVGQGRVTGELFF. CDR3 DNA: TGTGCCAGCAGCGTAGGGCAGGGGCGCGTCACCGGGGAGCTGTTTTTT.

This clone has a single count. V is TRBV28 and J is TRBJ1-4, with D possibly being TRBD1 (5 bases). CDR1 is MDHEN and CDR2 is SYDVKM in the germline V gene. The CDR3 consists of 14 residues. V dropped 5 bases and J dropped 7 bases, with 14 bases sitting between them. This CDR3 is CASSPGHISEKLFF. The CDR3 DNA reads as TGTGCCAGCAGTCCCGGACATATAAGTGAAAAACTGTTTTTT.

This clone has just one count. The V call is TRBV7-3, the J call TRBJ1-1; unclear D gene. V was clipped by 2 bases and J by 3 bases, with 13 bases between them. The CDR3 covers 15 residues. In germline, CDR1 is SGHTA, CDR2 FQGTGA. The CDR3 region is CASSLVGWGDTEAFF. In nucleotides, the CDR3 is TGTGCCAGCAGCTTAGTTGGGTGGGGAGACACTGAAGCTTTCTTT.

This clone was recorded only once. The CDR3 loop reads CASSLGRVRDEQFF. The CDR3 coding sequence is TGTGCCAGCAGCCTGGGGAGGGTGCGGGATGAGCAGTTCTTC. The rearrangement links TRBV3-1 (or the pseudogene TRBV3-2) to TRBJ2-1; 7 nucleotides match TRBD2. Germline V lookup: CDR1 LGHDT, CDR2 YNNKEL (reference sequence). The V and J ends lost 4 bases and 8 bases, in that order; junction bases with no gene match: 8. This CDR3 has 14 amino acids.

The rearrangement uses TRBV4-2 and TRBJ1-6; 7 bases map to TRBD1. The CDR3 is 16 amino acids. Germline V gives CDR1 LGHNA, CDR2 YNFKEQ. V lost 1 base, J lost 1 base, and 1 base stayed unmatched. CDR3 residues: CASSQAGGSYNSPLHF. The CDR3, as DNA: TGTGCCAGCAGCCAAGCAGGGGGATCCTATAATTCACCCCTCCACTTT.

The rearrangement joins TRBV6-5 to TRBJ1-4; D gene ambiguous. Trimming stripped 6 bases from V and 4 bases from J, with 15 bases between. The CDR3 totals 15 residues. Germline V gene data show CDR1 as MNHEY and CDR2 as SVGAGI. CDR3 bases: TGTGCCAGCAGCCCACGGCGGGGTCTTAATGAAAAACTGTTTTTT. It encodes CASSPRRGLNEKLFF.

The CDR3 sequence is CAIRKGGLTTDTQYF. The CDR3 bases are TGTGCCATCAGGAAGGGGGGGCTCACCACAGATACGCAGTATTTT. V and J are TRBV10-3 and TRBJ2-3, with TRBD2 as a possible D gene (7 bases). CDR3 length equals 15 residues. Germline V gives CDR1 ENHRY, CDR2 SYGVKD. Trimming cost V 6 bases and J 2 bases, with 15 bases left between them.

The rearrangement joins TRBV18 to TRBJ2-1, with D possibly TRBD2 on 5 matching bases. The CDR3 spans 15 residues. V was clipped by 4 bases and J by 7 bases, with 17 bases between them. In germline, CDR1 is KGHSH, CDR2 LQKENI. CDR3 sequence (DNA): TGTGCCAGCTCACAAGTTATCGGGCGCGGGAATGAGCAGTTCTTC. It codes for CASSQVIGRGNEQFF.

J is TRBJ2-7 and V is TRBV2, with D maybe TRBD2 (6 bases). The ends were cut back, 10 bases at V and 3 bases at J, with 25 bases in the middle. Looked up from germline, CDR1 is SNHLY and CDR2 is FYNNEI. This CDR3 is built from 16 residues. CDR3 sequence: CANTPFGLARHYEQYF. The CDR3, as DNA: TGTGCCAACACCCCTTTCGGCCTAGCGCGACACTACGAGCAGTACTTC. The full variable domain, with the rest looked up from reference TRBV2 and TRBJ2-7, is EPEVTQTPSHQVTQMGQEVILRCVPISNHLYFYWYRQILGQKVEFLVSFYNNEISEKSEIFDDQFSVERPDGSNFTLKIRSTKLEDSAMYFCANTPFGLARHYEQYFGPGTRLTVT.

This chain links TRBV28 with TRBJ2-7; 7 bases match TRBD1. V shed 5 bases and J 1 base; nucleotides not matched to a gene: 8. The V gene's germline CDR1 is MDHEN and CDR2 SYDVKM. There are 15 residues in the CDR3. The CDR3 protein is CASSIPGQRSYEQYF. CDR3 DNA sequence: TGTGCCAGCAGTATACCGGGACAGCGTTCCTACGAGCAGTACTTC. Full variable domain (remainder filled in from reference TRBV28 and TRBJ2-7): DVKVTQSSRYLVKRTGEKVFLECVQDMDHENMFWYRQDPGLGLRLIYFSYDVKMKEKGDIPEGYSVSREKKERFSLILESASTNQTSMYLCASSIPGQRSYEQYFGPGTRLTVT.

This chain links TRBV5-1 with TRBJ2-1, with TRBD2 identical over 13 bases. This CDR3 is 15 amino acids long. CDR1 and CDR2 from the germline V gene are SGHRS and YFSETQ. V shed 3 bases, J shed 12 bases, and the junction held 9 bases outside the gene matches. The CDR3 DNA reads TGCGCCAGCAGCTGGACCGGGACTAGCGGGGAGGGGCAGTTCTTC. Translated: CASSWTGTSGEGQFF. The whole variable domain, filled in from reference TRBV5-1 and TRBJ2-1, reads KAGVTQTPRYLIKTRGQQVTLSCSPISGHRSVSWYQQTPGQGLQFLFEYFSETQRNKGNFPGRFSGRQFSNSRSEMNVSTLELGDSALYLCASSWTGTSGEGQFFGPGTRLTVL.

J is TRBJ2-2 and V is TRBV11-3; 7 bases are a match to TRBD2. Trimming cost V 2 bases and J 5 bases; bases outside gene matches: 5. Germline-derived CDR1 and CDR2 are SGHNT and YENEEA. The CDR3 has 15 amino acids. The DNA of the CDR3 is TGTGCCAGCAGCTTATCGGATAGCGGGACCGGGGAGCTGTTTTTT. Its translation is CASSLSDSGTGELFF.

This sequence joins TRBV5-4 and TRBJ2-1, with 8 nucleotides matching TRBD2. Germline lookup yields CDR1 SGHNT and CDR2 YYREEE (reference sequence). There are 15 residues in the CDR3. Trimming removed 3 bases from V and 6 bases from J; junction bases left unmatched: 8. The CDR3: CASSSGGTSANEQFF. In nucleotides, the CDR3 is TGTGCCAGCAGCTCTGGTGGGACTAGTGCCAATGAGCAGTTCTTC.

This rearrangement joins TRBV2 to TRBJ2-7; a weak D match, TRBD1 (5 bases). The CDR3 covers 14 residues. Germline V gives CDR1 SNHLY, CDR2 FYNNEI. Trimming took 7 bases from V and 0 from J, leaving 13 bases between them. The CDR3, as DNA: TGTGCCAGCATCCCAGGGCCCCTCTCCTACGAGCAGTACTTC. Protein product: CASIPGPLSYEQYF.

The rearrangement uses TRBV10-3 and TRBJ2-1, with TRBD2 matching over 9 bases. This CDR3 region has 13 residues. Germline CDR1 ENHRY, CDR2 SYGVKD. Trimming removed 7 bases from V and 15 bases from J; junction bases left unmatched: 13. The CDR3 protein is CAITVTPSGRPFF. The DNA for the CDR3 is TGTGCCATCACTGTGACACCGAGCGGGAGGCCGTTCTTC.

This sequence joins TRBV19 and TRBJ2-5; 8 bases map to TRBD1. V dropped 8 bases and J dropped 5; count of bases not matched to a gene: 4. Germline V gene data show CDR1 as LNHDA and CDR2 as SQIVND (reference sequence). CDR3 size: 12 residues. CDR3 sequence reads: CASADRVETQYF. The CDR3, as DNA: TGTGCCAGTGCGGACAGGGTTGAGACCCAGTACTTC.

The V and J genes are TRBV6-5 and TRBJ2-1; D may be TRBD2 (6 bases). This CDR3 has 14 residues. V lost 1 base, J lost 10 bases, and 14 bases lay in between. Germline lookup yields CDR1 MNHEY and CDR2 SVGAGI. The CDR3 sequence is CASSYLVAGKEQFF. In DNA form, the CDR3 reads TGTGCCAGCAGTTACTTGGTGGCGGGAAAGGAGCAGTTCTTC.

The chain has TRBV4-3 and TRBJ2-1; 11 bases line up with TRBD2. With V trimmed by 4 bases and J by 7 bases, 15 bases remained unmatched. From germline, CDR1 is LGHNA and CDR2 YSLEER. This CDR3 comprises 18 residues. CDR3 amino acids: CASSPQAGTSGRRNEQFF. CDR3 DNA: TGCGCCAGCAGCCCCCAAGCCGGGACTAGCGGCCGCCGTAATGAGCAGTTCTTC.

The J gene is TRBJ1-2, the V gene TRBV29-1; D possibly corresponds to TRBD1 (5 bases). CDR1 and CDR2 (germline): SQVTM, ANQGSEA. Trimming took off 5 bases at V and 4 bases at J, with 8 bases between the two ends. CDR3 length equals 11 residues. This CDR3 reads CSVRGGYGYTF. The DNA for the CDR3 is TGCAGCGTTAGGGGTGGCTATGGCTACACCTTC. Full variable domain (remainder filled in from reference TRBV29-1 and TRBJ1-2): SAVISQKPSRDICQRGTSLTIQCQVDSQVTMMFWYRQQPGQSLTLIATANQGSEATYESGFVIDKFPISRPNLTFSTLTVSNMSPEDSSIYLCSVRGGYGYTFGSGTRLTVV.

This clone was observed once. The chain uses TRBV2 and TRBJ1-5; weak D call: TRBD1 (5 bases). Germline CDR1 and CDR2: SNHLY and FYNNEI. V was shortened by 6 bases and J by 0 bases, with 12 bases between the two germline ends. The CDR3 loop spans 15 amino acids. The CDR3 sequence: CASSPNQGSNQPQHF. In DNA, the CDR3 is TGTGCCAGCAGCCCTAACCAGGGTAGCAATCAGCCCCAGCATTTT.

The V and J genes are TRBV5-1 and TRBJ1-2, with a weak D call TRBD1 (6 bases). The length of the CDR3 is 16 residues. Germline CDR1 SGHRS, CDR2 YFSETQ. With 0 bases removed from V and 4 bases from J, the gap between germline ends came to 16 bases. The CDR3, as DNA: TGCGCCAGCAGCTTGGGGGCGGGGGCCATAATCTATGGCTACACCTTC. Its protein is CASSLGAGAIIYGYTF.

The V call is TRBV2, the J call TRBJ2-5, with TRBD2 matching over 15 bases. The CDR3 is 15 residues long. Germline V gene sequence: CDR1 SNHLY, CDR2 FYNNEI. The V and J ends lost 7 bases and 4 bases, in that order; junction bases with no gene match: 4. CDR3 residues: CASNGLAGGGETQYF. The CDR3 DNA follows: TGTGCCAGCAATGGACTAGCGGGAGGGGGAGAGACCCAGTACTTC. Drawing the rest from reference TRBV2 and TRBJ2-5, the complete variable domain is EPEVTQTPSHQVTQMGQEVILRCVPISNHLYFYWYRQILGQKVEFLVSFYNNEISEKSEIFDDQFSVERPDGSNFTLKIRSTKLEDSAMYFCASNGLAGGGETQYFGPGTRLLVL.

The chain uses TRBV11-2 and TRBJ2-3; 7 bases map to TRBD2. Germline loops: CDR1 SGHAT, CDR2 FQNNGV. The CDR3 runs to 15 residues. The J segment lost 1 base and the V segment lost 3 bases, leaving 4 bases of the junction unmatched. CDR3 nucleotides: TGTGCCAGCAGCTTTTTAGCGGGTCGCACAGATACGCAGTATTTT. It specifies CASSFLAGRTDTQYF.

This clone was observed a handful of times. V is TRBV5-6 and J is TRBJ2-7; 11 positions match TRBD1. CDR1 is SGHDT and CDR2 is YYEEEE in the germline V gene. The CDR3 has 14 amino acids. V was clipped by 4 bases and J by 7 bases; unmatched bases: 7. The CDR3: CASSTGTGGREQYF. Here the CDR3 DNA reads TGTGCCAGCAGCACCGGGACAGGGGGAAGGGAGCAGTACTTC.

This clone was observed a handful of times. The chain joins TRBV7-3 to TRBJ2-1, with D possibly being TRBD2 (6 bases). Germline CDR1 SGHTA, CDR2 FQGTGA. With 3 bases removed from V and 8 bases from J, the gap between germline ends came to 20 bases. The length of the CDR3 is 16 residues. CDR3 sequence reads: CASSFYGSRMGDEQFF. The CDR3 nucleotides are TGTGCCAGCAGCTTCTACGGGAGCCGCATGGGGGATGAGCAGTTCTTC.

This sequence joins TRBV7-9 and TRBJ1-1; D is possibly TRBD1 (5 bases). Trimming removed 5 bases at V and 7 bases at J, with 17 bases between. This CDR3 is 14 amino acids long. Germline V gene lookup returns CDR1 SEHNR and CDR2 FQNEAQ (reference sequence). CDR3: CASSPSGTGYEAFF. In DNA, the CDR3 is TGTGCCAGCAGCCCCTCCGGGACTGGATATGAAGCTTTCTTT.

The rearrangement uses TRBV30 and TRBJ1-1; D unclear. This CDR3 has 14 amino acids. Germline values: CDR1 GTSNPN, CDR2 SVGIG (reference sequence). With 2 bases removed from V and 4 bases from J, the gap between germline ends came to 14 bases. The CDR3 bases are TGTGCCTGGAGTACCATGCTAGAGGGCACTGAAGCTTTCTTT. Translated: CAWSTMLEGTEAFF.

The chain uses TRBV5-1 and TRBJ1-1, with TRBD1 identical over 7 bases. The CDR3 loop spans 14 amino acids. The V segment lost 0 bases and the J segment 4 bases; nucleotides outside the gene matches: 3. Germline V gene data show CDR1 as SGHRS and CDR2 as YFSETQ. The chain's CDR3 is CASSLEQGSTEAFF. The DNA for the CDR3 is TGCGCCAGCAGCTTGGAACAGGGGTCCACTGAAGCTTTCTTT.